This TCR beta chain was obtained from a study of beta chain features in type 1 diabetes. The CDR3 loop spans 17 amino acids. Trimming at V came to 4 bases and at J to 6 bases, leaving 11 bases not matched to a gene. CDR1 is SGHRS, CDR2 YFSETQ, per germline. Sequencing targeted expressed TCRB transcripts, as all isolated RNA had been reverse transcribed. Each sample of naive, central memory or regulatory T cells had, on average, about 3.57 million reads. The method was immunoSEQ multiplex PCR; TCRdb's version includes in-frame clones alone and lacks a portion of them. The sample lists under 450,000 clones; approximately 15% were seen once.

This chain links TRBV5-1 with TRBJ2-3; 13 bases are a match to TRBD2. This sequence originates from a man younger than 45 in good health. Sequencing was performed on naive CD4+ T cells from blood. In nucleotides, the CDR3 is TGCGCCAGCAGCACAGGACTAGCGGGAGCTGAGGGGGATACGCAGTATTTT. Amino acids: CASSTGLAGAEGDTQYF.